These 23 T cell receptor beta chains were sequenced from one sample in a study of blood T cell repertoires in COVID-19. Using immunoSEQ multiplex PCR, the repertoire was profiled, and TCRdb retains in-frame clones only, with some absent. Found here are a few hundred thousand clones, around 84% of them singletons; the top ten hold more than 2.5%. The sample consisted of peripheral blood. Every receptor here comes from a man between 60 and 75 years old with acute or convalescent COVID-19.

This clone is a singleton in its sample. J is TRBJ2-7 and V is TRBV9; 9 nucleotides match TRBD1. The CDR3 runs to 14 residues. CDR1 is SGDLS, CDR2 YYNGEE, per germline. V was clipped by 3 bases and J by 7 bases; unmatched bases: 8. CDR3: CASSAGQGPREQYF. The CDR3, as DNA: TGTGCCAGCAGCGCGGGACAGGGCCCCCGGGAGCAGTACTTC.

V and J are TRBV7-2 and TRBJ1-5; D possibly corresponds to TRBD1 (6 bases). This CDR3 is 14 amino acids long. V lost 6 bases and J lost 6, with 15 bases in between. Germline loops: CDR1 SGHTA, CDR2 FQGNSA. CDR3 DNA sequence: TGTGCCAGCAGACAGGGTTTGGCGGGTCAGCCCCAGCATTTT. Amino acids: CASRQGLAGQPQHF.

This clone was detected only once. The V and J genes are TRBV29-1 and TRBJ1-1; D is undetermined. Trimming shortened V by 5 bases and J by 6 bases, and 13 bases separated the two germline ends. This CDR3 spans 12 amino acids. Per germline, CDR1 SQVTM and CDR2 ANQGSEA. This CDR3 is CSVLRARAEAFF. CDR3 nucleotide sequence: TGCAGCGTTTTGCGGGCGAGGGCTGAAGCTTTCTTT.

This rearrangement joins TRBV7-9 to TRBJ1-2; 7 bases align to TRBD1. CDR1 is SEHNR and CDR2 is FQNEAQ in the germline V gene (reference sequence). The CDR3 contains 15 residues. Trimming at V came to 5 bases and at J to 0 bases, leaving 6 bases not matched to a gene. The CDR3, as DNA: TGTGCCAGCAGCGATACAGGGGAAGCTAACTATGGCTACACCTTC. It yields the protein CASSDTGEANYGYTF.

This clone appeared a few times. The CDR3 loop reads CASSYRTRTTNQPQHF. The CDR3, as DNA: TGTGCCAGCAGTTACCGGACACGAACCACTAATCAGCCCCAGCATTTT. The chain is built from TRBV11-1 and TRBJ1-5; a weak D match, TRBD1 (5 bases). V was trimmed by 6 bases and J by 4 bases, leaving 19 bases between them. The CDR3 runs 16 residues. Germline assignment: CDR1 SGHAT and CDR2 FQDESV (reference sequence).

This clone was detected only once. The chain couples TRBV30 to TRBJ2-2; 10 nucleotides match TRBD2. Germline trimming cut 1 base from V and 7 bases from J; bases unmatched to any gene: 6. Germline V gene sequence: CDR1 GTSNPN, CDR2 SVGIG (reference sequence). This CDR3 region has 15 residues. DNA of the CDR3: TGTGCCTGGAGTGCTCTAGCGGGGGTGGACGGGGAGCTGTTTTTT. It is translated as CAWSALAGVDGELFF.

The CDR3 spells CASSEQGEELFF. CDR3 sequence (DNA): TGTGCCAGCAGCGAACAGGGGGAAGAACTGTTTTTT. The chain recombines TRBV9 with TRBJ1-4, with 8 bases that match TRBD1. CDR1 and CDR2 (germline): SGDLS, YYNGEE. The CDR3 contains 12 residues. J lost 12 bases, V lost 3 bases, and 4 bases had no gene match. The complete variable domain, with remaining parts taken from reference TRBV9 and TRBJ1-4, reads DSGVTQTPKHLITATGQRVTLRCSPRSGDLSVYWYQQSLDQGLQFLIQYYNGEERAKGNILERFSAQQFPDLHSELNLSSLELGDSALYFCASSEQGEELFFGSGTQLSVL.

The rearrangement links TRBV9 to TRBJ1-2; TRBD1 agrees at 8 bases. The length of the CDR3 is 14 residues. Germline assignment: CDR1 SGDLS and CDR2 YYNGEE. V lost 2 bases to trimming and J lost 2 bases; unmatched junction nucleotides: 2. CDR3: CASSVGQGNYGYTF. CDR3 coding DNA: TGTGCCAGCAGCGTTGGACAGGGAAACTATGGCTACACCTTC.

The chain uses TRBV19 and TRBJ2-7, with D possibly TRBD1 on 6 matching bases. Germline-derived CDR1 and CDR2 are LNHDA and SQIVND (reference sequence). V gave up 3 bases and J gave up 3 bases, with 21 bases separating them. The length of the CDR3 is 17 residues. As DNA, the CDR3 is TGTGCCAGTAGTATTGCCCCGGTTGGCAGGGGAAACTACGAGCAGTACTTC. It yields the protein CASSIAPVGRGNYEQYF.

This clone was seen a single time. The rearrangement links TRBV7-9 to TRBJ2-6; 8 bases fit TRBD1. The V segment lost 10 bases and the J segment 6 bases; nucleotides outside the gene matches: 17. Germline CDR1 reads SEHNR; CDR2 reads FQNEAQ (reference sequence). There are 17 residues in the CDR3. As DNA, the CDR3 is TGTGCCACCTCTCGCGGGACAGGTAACTTCTTGGCCAACGTCCTGACTTTC. This translates into CATSRGTGNFLANVLTF.

V and J are TRBV30 and TRBJ1-2, with a tentative D call TRBD1 (6 bases). V lost 1 base to trimming and J lost 5 bases, with 11 bases between them. From germline, CDR1 is GTSNPN and CDR2 SVGIG (reference sequence). The CDR3 has 13 residues. CDR3 DNA sequence: TGTGCCTGGAGTGAGATAACAGGGTATGGCTACACCTTC. Its translation is CAWSEITGYGYTF.

V and J are TRBV5-4 and TRBJ2-3, with 7 bases that match TRBD1. CDR3 length: 15 amino acids. After removal of 2 bases from V and 0 bases from J, the junction contained 3 bases not matched to a gene. Germline CDR1 SGHNT, CDR2 YYREEE (reference sequence). The CDR3 sequence: CASSFDRVSTDTQYF. For the CDR3, the DNA is TGTGCCAGCAGCTTCGACAGGGTTAGCACAGATACGCAGTATTTT.

The chain joins TRBV6-5 to TRBJ2-2; 8 nucleotides match TRBD1. The germline V gene encodes CDR1 MNHEY and CDR2 SVGAGI. The CDR3 covers 14 residues. With 7 bases clipped from V and 5 bases from J, the junction kept 6 bases outside the gene matches. The CDR3 nucleotides are TGTGCCAGCACATCGCAGGGGGCGACCGGGGAGCTGTTTTTT. It codes for CASTSQGATGELFF.

In this sample, this clone turned up once. This chain connects TRBV7-8 to TRBJ1-1; 7 positions match TRBD1. From germline, CDR1 is SGHVS and CDR2 FQNEAQ. The ends lost 5 bases at V and 7 bases at J; junction bases unmatched: 7. The CDR3 is 13 residues long. This CDR3 reads CASSHSNRGEAFF. Written as DNA, the CDR3 is TGTGCCAGCAGCCACTCGAACAGGGGTGAAGCTTTCTTT.

The CDR3 loop reads CASSPLETHAEAFF. DNA of the CDR3: TGTGCCAGCAGTCCACTCGAGACTCACGCTGAAGCTTTCTTT. This chain links TRBV6-5 with TRBJ1-1; D is unclear. V was cut by 5 bases and J by 6 bases, with 16 bases left in between. Germline CDR1 is MNHEY and CDR2 is SVGAGI. CDR3 length: 14 amino acids.

The chain carries TRBV2 and TRBJ1-6; D uncertain. This CDR3 contains 15 residues. Germline V CDR1 and CDR2: SNHLY, FYNNEI. Trimming took off 2 bases at V and 7 bases at J, with 12 bases between the two ends. The CDR3, as DNA: TGTGCCAGCAGTGAATTAGTCAATCGAAATTCACCCCTCCACTTT. As protein: CASSELVNRNSPLHF. The whole variable domain, remainder taken from reference TRBV2 and TRBJ1-6, is EPEVTQTPSHQVTQMGQEVILRCVPISNHLYFYWYRQILGQKVEFLVSFYNNEISEKSEIFDDQFSVERPDGSNFTLKIRSTKLEDSAMYFCASSELVNRNSPLHFGNGTRLTVT.

The V and J genes are TRBV5-4 and TRBJ1-2, with D possibly matching TRBD1 (6 bases). Germline V gene data show CDR1 as SGHNT and CDR2 as YYREEE (reference sequence). V lost 3 bases and J 2 bases, leaving 14 bases between the germline ends. CDR3 length: 15 residues. The CDR3 DNA reads as TGTGCCAGCAGCTCTGGGGGCGAATCCAACTATGGCTACACCTTC. This codes for CASSSGGESNYGYTF.

CDR3 in amino acids: CASRRTGANEKLFF. The CDR3, as DNA: TGTGCCAGCAGGAGGACAGGGGCTAATGAAAAACTGTTTTTT. The rearrangement links TRBV6-5 to TRBJ1-4; 9 bases fit TRBD1. The CDR3 contains 14 residues. V trimming: 6 bases; J trimming: 3 bases; junction bases outside the gene matches: 2. The V gene's germline CDR1 is MNHEY and CDR2 SVGAGI.

This rearrangement joins TRBV19 to TRBJ2-7, with 8 bases lining up with TRBD1. There are 14 residues in the CDR3. V gave up 1 base and J gave up 3 bases; unmatched junction bases: 2. Germline V gives CDR1 LNHDA, CDR2 SQIVND (reference sequence). The CDR3 bases are TGTGCCAGTAGTATAGCGACAGGGGACTACGAGCAGTACTTC. This codes for CASSIATGDYEQYF.

The chain has TRBV7-3 and TRBJ1-1; D is perhaps TRBD1 (5 bases). Germline values: CDR1 SGHTA, CDR2 FQGTGA. The ends were cut back, 5 bases at V and 4 bases at J, with 14 bases in the middle. This CDR3 region has 14 residues. CDR3 protein: CASSPGVGGTEAFF. DNA of the CDR3: TGTGCCAGCAGCCCCGGTGTGGGGGGCACTGAAGCTTTCTTT.

The chain recombines TRBV11-2 with TRBJ2-5; a possible D gene is TRBD1 (5 bases). V lost 0 bases and J 5 bases, leaving 10 bases between the germline ends. Per the germline V gene, CDR1 is SGHAT and CDR2 is FQNNGV. CDR3 length equals 14 residues. Here the CDR3 reads CASSLEVGRETQYF. CDR3 sequence (DNA): TGTGCCAGCAGCTTAGAGGTGGGGCGCGAGACCCAGTACTTC.

The chain couples TRBV3-1 (or the pseudogene TRBV3-2) to TRBJ2-1; TRBD2 agrees at 10 bases. CDR3 length: 15 residues. J gave up 3 bases and V 5 bases, and 4 bases lay outside the gene matches. In germline, CDR1 is LGHDT, CDR2 YNNKEL (reference sequence). DNA of the CDR3: TGTGCCAGCAGCATTCTAGCGGGGGTCTACAATGAGCAGTTCTTC. Protein sequence: CASSILAGVYNEQFF.

V usage is TRBV28 and J usage is TRBJ1-2; 7 positions agree with TRBD1. The V segment lost 2 bases and the J segment 3 bases; nucleotides outside the gene matches: 6. This CDR3 has 15 residues. The germline V gene has CDR1 MDHEN and CDR2 SYDVKM. The CDR3: CASSLMEQGYYGYTF. For the CDR3, the DNA is TGTGCCAGCAGTTTAATGGAACAGGGGTACTATGGCTACACCTTC.